This record looks at one T cell receptor beta chain sequence and its context. For recovered donors of Cohort 3, there were two negative PCRs, clearance, or symptom resolution. This sample stems from a study of blood T cell repertoires in COVID-19. J was trimmed by 0 bases and V by 3 bases; bases with no gene match: 2. Germline V CDR1 and CDR2: SGDLS, YYNGEE. The CDR3 covers 14 residues. The table came from immunoSEQ multiplex PCR; TCRdb's copy has only in-frame clones and leaves some out. The sample lists some 250,000 clones; approximately 80% were seen once. Sequenced input: PBMCs or T cells enriched from blood (not recorded which). The rearrangement links TRBV9 to TRBJ1-1; 7 bases align to TRBD1. This TCR came from a man aged 35 to 55 who had recovered from COVID-19. In DNA, the CDR3 is TGTGCCAGCAGCGGCGACAGGGTGAACACTGAAGCTTTCTTT. Its translation is CASSGDRVNTEAFF.